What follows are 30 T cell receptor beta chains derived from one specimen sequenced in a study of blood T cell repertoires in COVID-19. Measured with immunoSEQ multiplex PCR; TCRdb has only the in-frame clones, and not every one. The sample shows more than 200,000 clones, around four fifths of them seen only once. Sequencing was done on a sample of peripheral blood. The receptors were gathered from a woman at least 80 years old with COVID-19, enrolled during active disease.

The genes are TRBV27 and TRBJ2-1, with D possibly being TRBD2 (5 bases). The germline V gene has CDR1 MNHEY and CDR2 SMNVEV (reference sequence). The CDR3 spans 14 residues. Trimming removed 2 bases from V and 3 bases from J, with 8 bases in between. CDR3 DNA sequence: TGTGCCAGCAGTTTAGAGCGGAACTACAATGAGCAGTTCTTC. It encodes CASSLERNYNEQFF.

The CDR3 DNA reads as TGTGCCTGGAGATCTCTTGCGGGAGGGAATTACAATGAGCAGTTCTTC. Its protein product is CAWRSLAGGNYNEQFF. The V call is TRBV30, the J call TRBJ2-1, with 9 positions matching TRBD2. Trimming removed 3 bases from V and 4 bases from J; junction bases left unmatched: 10. The CDR3 totals 16 residues. From germline, CDR1 is GTSNPN and CDR2 SVGIG (reference sequence).

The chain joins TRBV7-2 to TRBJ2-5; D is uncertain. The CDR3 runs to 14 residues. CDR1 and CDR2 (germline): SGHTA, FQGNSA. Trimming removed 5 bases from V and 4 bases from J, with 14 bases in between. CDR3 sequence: CASSLRLSRETQYF. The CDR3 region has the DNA TGTGCCAGCAGCCTTCGACTCTCGCGAGAGACCCAGTACTTC.

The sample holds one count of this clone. The CDR3 region is CSVGRPEAFF. The CDR3, as DNA: TGCAGTGTGGGGCGCCCTGAAGCTTTCTTT. This chain connects TRBV20-1 to TRBJ1-1, with a weak D call TRBD1 (5 bases). Germline V gives CDR1 DFQATT, CDR2 SNEGSKA (reference sequence). The CDR3 has 10 amino acids. V lost 7 bases, J lost 6 bases, and 9 bases lay in between.

CDR3 sequence: CASSHRDSEQFF. Here the CDR3 DNA reads TGTGCCAGCAGTCACCGGGACAGCGAGCAGTTCTTC. V is TRBV12-3 or TRBV12-4 and J is TRBJ2-1; TRBD1 aligns across 7 bases. The CDR3 is made up of 12 amino acids. The V segment lost 5 bases and the J segment 10 bases; nucleotides outside the gene matches: 5.

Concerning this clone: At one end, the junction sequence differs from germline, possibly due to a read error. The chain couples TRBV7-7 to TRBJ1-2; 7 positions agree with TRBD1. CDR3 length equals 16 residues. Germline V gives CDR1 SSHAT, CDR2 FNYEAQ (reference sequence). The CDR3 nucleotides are TGTGCTAGCAGCTTCCCAGTAATAGACAGGGCTAGAGGCTACACCTTC. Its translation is CASSFPVIDRARGYTF.

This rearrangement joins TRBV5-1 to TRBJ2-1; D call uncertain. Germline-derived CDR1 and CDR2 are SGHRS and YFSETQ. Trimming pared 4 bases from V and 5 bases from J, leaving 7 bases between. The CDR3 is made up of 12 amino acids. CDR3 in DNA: TGCGCCAGCAGCCGTAGTGACAATGAGCAGTTCTTC. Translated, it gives CASSRSDNEQFF.

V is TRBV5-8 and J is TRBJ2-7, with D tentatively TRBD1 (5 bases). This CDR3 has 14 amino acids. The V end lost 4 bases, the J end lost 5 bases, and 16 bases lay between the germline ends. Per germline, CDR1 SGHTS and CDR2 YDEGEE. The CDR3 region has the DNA TGTGCCAGCAGCCCCCTGGGGCTGGTGAACGAGCAGTACTTC. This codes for CASSPLGLVNEQYF. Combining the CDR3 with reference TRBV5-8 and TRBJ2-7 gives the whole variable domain EAGVTQSPTHLIKTRGQQATLRCSPISGHTSVYWYQQALGLGLQFLLWYDEGEERNRGNFPPRFSGRQFPNYSSELNVNALELEDSALYLCASSPLGLVNEQYFGPGTRLTVT.

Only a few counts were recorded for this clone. The CDR3 DNA reads TGCGCCAGCAGCTTGGGAGGGGGCGCAGCCTACGAGCAGTACTTC. Its translation is CASSLGGGAAYEQYF. V is TRBV5-1 and J is TRBJ2-7; 7 bases align to TRBD1. The V segment lost 0 bases and the J segment 2 bases; nucleotides outside the gene matches: 5. Per the germline V gene, CDR1 is SGHRS and CDR2 is YFSETQ. This CDR3 contains 15 residues.

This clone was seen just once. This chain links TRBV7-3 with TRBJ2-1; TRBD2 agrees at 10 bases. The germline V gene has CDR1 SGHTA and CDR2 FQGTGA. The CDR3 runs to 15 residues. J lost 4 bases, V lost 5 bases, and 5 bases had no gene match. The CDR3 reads CASSLLAGVYNEQFF. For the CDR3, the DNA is TGTGCCAGCAGCCTTCTAGCGGGGGTATACAATGAGCAGTTCTTC.

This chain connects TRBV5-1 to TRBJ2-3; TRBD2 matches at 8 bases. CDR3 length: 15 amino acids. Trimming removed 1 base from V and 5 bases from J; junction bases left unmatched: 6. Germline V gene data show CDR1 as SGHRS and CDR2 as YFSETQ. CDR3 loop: CASSLPGGARDTQYF. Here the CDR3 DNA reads TGCGCCAGCAGCTTGCCGGGGGGGGCCCGAGATACGCAGTATTTT.

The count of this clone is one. CDR3 residues: CASSLMGTGNAGELFF. CDR3 bases: TGTGCCAGCAGCCTTATGGGAACGGGAAACGCCGGGGAGCTGTTTTTT. This rearrangement joins TRBV27 to TRBJ2-2, with D perhaps TRBD2 (5 bases). Trimming left V 6 bases short and J 6 bases short, with 20 bases between. The CDR3 length is 16 residues. The germline V gene encodes CDR1 MNHEY and CDR2 SMNVEV (reference sequence).

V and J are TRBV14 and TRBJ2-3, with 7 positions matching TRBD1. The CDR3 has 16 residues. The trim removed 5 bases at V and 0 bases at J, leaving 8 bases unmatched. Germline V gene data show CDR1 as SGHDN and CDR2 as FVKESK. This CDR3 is CASSKYTGVSTDTQYF. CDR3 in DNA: TGTGCCAGCAGCAAGTATACAGGGGTGAGCACAGATACGCAGTATTTT.

The CDR3 DNA reads TGCAGCGTTGGATCGGGATCGGGACAGGGGAATGAAAAACTGTTTTTT. This sequence encodes CSVGSGSGQGNEKLFF. The J gene is TRBJ1-4, the V gene TRBV29-1, with 10 bases aligning to TRBD1. This CDR3 spans 16 amino acids. CDR1 and CDR2 from the germline V gene are SQVTM and ANQGSEA. Trimming cost V 4 bases and J 5 bases; bases outside gene matches: 10.

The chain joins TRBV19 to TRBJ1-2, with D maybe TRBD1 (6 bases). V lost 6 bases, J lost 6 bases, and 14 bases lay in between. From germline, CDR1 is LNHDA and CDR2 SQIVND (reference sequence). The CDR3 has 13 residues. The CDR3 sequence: CASRNQGPDGYTF. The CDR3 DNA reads TGTGCCAGTAGAAATCAGGGGCCGGATGGCTACACCTTC.

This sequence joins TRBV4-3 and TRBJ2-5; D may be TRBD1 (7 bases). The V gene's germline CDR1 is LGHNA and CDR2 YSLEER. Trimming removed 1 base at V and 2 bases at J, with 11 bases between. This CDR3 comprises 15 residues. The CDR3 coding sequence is TGCGCCAGCAGCCAAGGCCAGGGGGGTCAAGAGACCCAGTACTTC. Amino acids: CASSQGQGGQETQYF.

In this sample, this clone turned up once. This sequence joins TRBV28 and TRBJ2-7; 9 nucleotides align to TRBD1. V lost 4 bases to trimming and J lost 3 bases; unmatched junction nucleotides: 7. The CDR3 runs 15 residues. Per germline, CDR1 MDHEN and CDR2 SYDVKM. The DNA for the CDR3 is TGTGCCAGCAGTTCCCGGGGGACAGGGAGCTACGAGCAGTACTTC. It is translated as CASSSRGTGSYEQYF.

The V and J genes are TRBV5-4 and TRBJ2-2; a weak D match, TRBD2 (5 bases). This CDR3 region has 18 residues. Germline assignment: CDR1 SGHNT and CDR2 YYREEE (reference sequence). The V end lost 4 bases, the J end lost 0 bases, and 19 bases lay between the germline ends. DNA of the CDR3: TGTGCCAGCAGCCTCGGGGTAACTGCTTTTGCGAACACCGGGGAGCTGTTTTTT. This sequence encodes CASSLGVTAFANTGELFF. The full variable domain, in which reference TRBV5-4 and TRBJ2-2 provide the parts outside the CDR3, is ETGVTQSPTHLIKTRGQQVTLRCSSQSGHNTVSWYQQALGQGPQFIFQYYREEENGRGNFPPRFSGLQFPNYSSELNVNALELDDSALYLCASSLGVTAFANTGELFFGEGSRLTVL.

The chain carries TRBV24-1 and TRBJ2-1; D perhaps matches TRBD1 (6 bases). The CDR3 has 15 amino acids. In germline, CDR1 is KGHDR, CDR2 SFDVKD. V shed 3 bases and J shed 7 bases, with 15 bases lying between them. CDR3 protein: CATSDRGGRPNEQFF. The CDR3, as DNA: TGTGCCACCAGTGATCGAGGGGGTCGTCCAAATGAGCAGTTCTTC.

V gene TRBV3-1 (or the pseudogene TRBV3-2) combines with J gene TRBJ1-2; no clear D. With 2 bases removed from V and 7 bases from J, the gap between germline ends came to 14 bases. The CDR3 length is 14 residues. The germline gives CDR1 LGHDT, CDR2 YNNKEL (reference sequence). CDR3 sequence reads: CASSQLGREGGYTF. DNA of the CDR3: TGTGCCAGCAGCCAACTTGGCCGGGAGGGTGGCTACACCTTC.

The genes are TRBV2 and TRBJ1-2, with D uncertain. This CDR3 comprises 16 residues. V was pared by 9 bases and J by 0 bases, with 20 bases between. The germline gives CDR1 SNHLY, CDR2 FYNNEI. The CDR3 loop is CASTETGSISNYGYTF. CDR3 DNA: TGTGCCAGTACGGAAACGGGGAGTATTTCTAACTATGGCTACACCTTC.

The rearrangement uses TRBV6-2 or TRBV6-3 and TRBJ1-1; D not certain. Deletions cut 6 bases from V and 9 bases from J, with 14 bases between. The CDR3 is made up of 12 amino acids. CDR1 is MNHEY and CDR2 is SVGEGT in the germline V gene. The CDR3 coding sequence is TGTGCCAGCAGCCTCGTCGGGTACCAAGCTTTCTTT. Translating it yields CASSLVGYQAFF.

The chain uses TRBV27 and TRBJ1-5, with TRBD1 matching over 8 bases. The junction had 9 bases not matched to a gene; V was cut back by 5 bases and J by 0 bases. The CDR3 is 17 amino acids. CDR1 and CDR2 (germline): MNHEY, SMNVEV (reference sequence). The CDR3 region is CASSLAGTGYSNQPQHF. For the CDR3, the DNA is TGTGCCAGCAGTCTGGCCGGGACAGGTTATAGCAATCAGCCCCAGCATTTT.

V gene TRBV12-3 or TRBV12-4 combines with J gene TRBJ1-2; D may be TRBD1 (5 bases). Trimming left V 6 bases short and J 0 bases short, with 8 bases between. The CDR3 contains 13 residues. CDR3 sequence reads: CASSPTANYGYTF. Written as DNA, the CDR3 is TGTGCCAGCAGCCCGACAGCTAACTATGGCTACACCTTC.

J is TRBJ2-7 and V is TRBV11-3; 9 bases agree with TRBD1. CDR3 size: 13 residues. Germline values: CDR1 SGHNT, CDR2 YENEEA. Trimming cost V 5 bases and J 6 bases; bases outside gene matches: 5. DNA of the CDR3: TGTGCCAGCAGCCACGGGACAGGGTTCGAGCAGTACTTC. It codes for CASSHGTGFEQYF.

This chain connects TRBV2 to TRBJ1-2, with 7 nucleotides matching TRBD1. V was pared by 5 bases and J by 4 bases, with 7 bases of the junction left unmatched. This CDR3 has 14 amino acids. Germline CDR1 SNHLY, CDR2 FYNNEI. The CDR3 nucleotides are TGTGCCAGCAGTTGGGACAGCGAGATCTATGGCTACACCTTC. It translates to CASSWDSEIYGYTF.

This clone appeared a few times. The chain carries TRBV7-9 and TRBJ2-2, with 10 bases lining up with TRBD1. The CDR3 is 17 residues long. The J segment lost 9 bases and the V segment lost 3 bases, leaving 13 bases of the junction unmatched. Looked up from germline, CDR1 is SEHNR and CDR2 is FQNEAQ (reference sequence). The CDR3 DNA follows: TGTGCCAGCAGCTTCCCTCCTCCGGGACAGGGGCTCCGGGAGCTGTTTTTT. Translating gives CASSFPPPGQGLRELFF.

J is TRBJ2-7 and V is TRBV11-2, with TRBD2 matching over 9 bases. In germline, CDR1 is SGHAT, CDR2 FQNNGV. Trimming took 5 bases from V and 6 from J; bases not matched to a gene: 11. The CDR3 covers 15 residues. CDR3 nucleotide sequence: TGTGCCAGCAGCCATACGATAGCGGGGGCCGGCGAGCAGTACTTC. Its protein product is CASSHTIAGAGEQYF.

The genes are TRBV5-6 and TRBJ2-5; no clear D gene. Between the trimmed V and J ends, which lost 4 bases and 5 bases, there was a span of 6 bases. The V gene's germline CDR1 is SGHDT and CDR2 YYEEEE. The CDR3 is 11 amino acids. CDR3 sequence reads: CASSAVETQYF. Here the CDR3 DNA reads TGTGCCAGCAGCGCGGTGGAGACCCAGTACTTC.

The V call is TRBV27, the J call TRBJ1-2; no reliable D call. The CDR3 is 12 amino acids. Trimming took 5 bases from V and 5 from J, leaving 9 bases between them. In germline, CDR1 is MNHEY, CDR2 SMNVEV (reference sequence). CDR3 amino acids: CASSPGYYGYTF. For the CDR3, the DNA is TGTGCCAGCAGTCCCGGTTATTATGGCTACACCTTC.